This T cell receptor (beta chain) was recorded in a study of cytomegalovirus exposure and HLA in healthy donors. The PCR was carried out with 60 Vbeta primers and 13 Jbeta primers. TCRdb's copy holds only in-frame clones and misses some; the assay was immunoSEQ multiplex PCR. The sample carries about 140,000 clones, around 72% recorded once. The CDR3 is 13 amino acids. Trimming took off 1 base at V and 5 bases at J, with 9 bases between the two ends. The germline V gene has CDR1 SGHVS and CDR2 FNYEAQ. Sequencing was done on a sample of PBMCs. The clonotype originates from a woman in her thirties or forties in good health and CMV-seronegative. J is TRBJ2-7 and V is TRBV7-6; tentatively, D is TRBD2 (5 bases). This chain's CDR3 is CASSLVGGHEQYF. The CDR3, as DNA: TGTGCCAGCAGCTTAGTCGGCGGGCACGAGCAGTACTTC.